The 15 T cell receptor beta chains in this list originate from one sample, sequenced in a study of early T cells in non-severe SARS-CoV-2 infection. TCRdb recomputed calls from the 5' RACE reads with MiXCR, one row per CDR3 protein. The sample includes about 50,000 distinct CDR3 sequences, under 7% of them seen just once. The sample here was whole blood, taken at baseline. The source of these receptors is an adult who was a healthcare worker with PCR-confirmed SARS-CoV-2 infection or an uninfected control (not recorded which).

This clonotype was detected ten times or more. CDR3 nucleotide sequence: TGTGCCAGCAGTTTAAACCAGGGGGCGAACACTGAAGCTTTCTTT. Encoded protein: CASSLNQGANTEAFF. V usage is TRBV12-3 or TRBV12-4 and J usage is TRBJ1-1, with 8 nucleotides matching TRBD1. The CDR3 length is 15 residues. The ends lost 2 bases at V and 1 base at J; junction bases unmatched: 3.

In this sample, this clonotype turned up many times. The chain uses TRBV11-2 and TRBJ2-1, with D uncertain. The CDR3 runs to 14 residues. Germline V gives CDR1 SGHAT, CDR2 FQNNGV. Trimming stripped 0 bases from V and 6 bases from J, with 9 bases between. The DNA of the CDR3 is TGTGCCAGCAGCTTAGAAGTGACAAGCAATGAGCAGTTCTTC. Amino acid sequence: CASSLEVTSNEQFF.

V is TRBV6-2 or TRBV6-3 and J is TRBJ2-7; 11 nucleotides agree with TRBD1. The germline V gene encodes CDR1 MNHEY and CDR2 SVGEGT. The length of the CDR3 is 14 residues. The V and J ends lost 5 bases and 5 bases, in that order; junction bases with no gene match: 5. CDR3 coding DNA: TGTGCCAGCAGTACTGGACAGGGGGCGGACGAGCAGTACTTC. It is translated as CASSTGQGADEQYF.

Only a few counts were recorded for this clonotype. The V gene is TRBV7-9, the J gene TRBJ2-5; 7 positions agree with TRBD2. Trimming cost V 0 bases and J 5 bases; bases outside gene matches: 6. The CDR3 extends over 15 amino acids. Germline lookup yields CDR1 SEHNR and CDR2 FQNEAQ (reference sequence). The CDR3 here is CASSLAGPAGETQYF. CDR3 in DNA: TGTGCCAGCAGCTTAGCGGGACCAGCGGGGGAGACCCAGTACTTC.

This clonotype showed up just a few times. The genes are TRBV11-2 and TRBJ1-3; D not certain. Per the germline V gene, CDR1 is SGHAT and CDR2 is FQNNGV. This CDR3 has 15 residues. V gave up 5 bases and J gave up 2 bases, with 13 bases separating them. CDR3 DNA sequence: TGTGCCAGCAGCCCCCGGGTGCGCCCTGGAAACACCATATATTTT. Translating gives CASSPRVRPGNTIYF.

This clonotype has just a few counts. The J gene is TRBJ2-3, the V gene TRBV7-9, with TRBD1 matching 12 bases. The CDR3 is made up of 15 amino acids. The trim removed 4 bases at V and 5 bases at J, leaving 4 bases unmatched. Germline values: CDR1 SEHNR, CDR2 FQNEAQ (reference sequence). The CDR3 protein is CASSWGQGAGDTQYF. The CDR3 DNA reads TGTGCCAGCAGCTGGGGACAGGGGGCGGGAGATACGCAGTATTTT.

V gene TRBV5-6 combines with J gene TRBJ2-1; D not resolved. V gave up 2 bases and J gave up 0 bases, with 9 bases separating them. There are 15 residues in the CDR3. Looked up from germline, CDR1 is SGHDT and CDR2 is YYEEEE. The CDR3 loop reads CASSFRVLSYNEQFF. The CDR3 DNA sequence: TGTGCCAGCAGCTTCCGGGTGCTCTCCTACAATGAGCAGTTCTTC. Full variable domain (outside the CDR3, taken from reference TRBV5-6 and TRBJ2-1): DAGVTQSPTHLIKTRGQQVTLRCSPKSGHDTVSWYQQALGQGPQFIFQYYEEEERQRGNFPDRFSGHQFPNYSSELNVNALLLGDSALYLCASSFRVLSYNEQFFGPGTRLTVL.

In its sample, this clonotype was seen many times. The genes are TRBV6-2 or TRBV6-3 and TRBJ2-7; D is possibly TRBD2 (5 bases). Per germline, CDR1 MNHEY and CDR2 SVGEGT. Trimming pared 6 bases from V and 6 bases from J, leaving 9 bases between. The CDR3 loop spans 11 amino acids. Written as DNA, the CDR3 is TGTGCCAGCAGATCAGGAGGCGAGCAGTACTTC. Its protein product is CASRSGGEQYF.

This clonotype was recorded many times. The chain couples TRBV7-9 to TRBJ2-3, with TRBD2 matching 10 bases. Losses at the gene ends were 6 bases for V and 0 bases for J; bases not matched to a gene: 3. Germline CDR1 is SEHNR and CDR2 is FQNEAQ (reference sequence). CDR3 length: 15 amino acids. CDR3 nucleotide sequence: TGTGCCAGCAGGGAACTAGCGGGAAGCACAGATACGCAGTATTTT. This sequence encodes CASRELAGSTDTQYF. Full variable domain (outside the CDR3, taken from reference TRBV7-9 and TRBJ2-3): DTGVSQNPRHKITKRGQNVTFRCDPISEHNRLYWYRQTLGQGPEFLTYFQNEAQLEKSRLLSDRFSAERPKGSFSTLEIQRTEQGDSAMYLCASRELAGSTDTQYFGPGTRLTVL.

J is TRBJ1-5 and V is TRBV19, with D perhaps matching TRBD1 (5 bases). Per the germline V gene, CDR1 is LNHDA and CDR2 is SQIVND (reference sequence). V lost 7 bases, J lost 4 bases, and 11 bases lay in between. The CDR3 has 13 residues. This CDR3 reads CASTTGPNQPQHF. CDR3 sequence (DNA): TGTGCCAGTACCACGGGGCCGAATCAGCCCCAGCATTTT.

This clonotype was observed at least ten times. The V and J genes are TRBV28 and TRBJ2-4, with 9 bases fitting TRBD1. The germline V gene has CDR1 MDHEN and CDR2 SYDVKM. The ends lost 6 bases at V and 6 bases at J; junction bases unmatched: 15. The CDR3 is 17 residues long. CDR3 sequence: CASRTGQGSFAGNIQYF. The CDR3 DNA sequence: TGTGCCAGCAGAACCGGACAGGGGTCGTTCGCGGGAAACATTCAGTACTTC.

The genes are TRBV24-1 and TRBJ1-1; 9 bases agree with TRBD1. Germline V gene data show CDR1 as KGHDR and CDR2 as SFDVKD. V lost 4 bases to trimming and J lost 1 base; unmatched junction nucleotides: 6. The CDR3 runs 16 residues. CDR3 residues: CATSEARGQGNTEAFF. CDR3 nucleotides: TGTGCCACCAGTGAGGCAAGGGGACAGGGGAACACTGAAGCTTTCTTT.

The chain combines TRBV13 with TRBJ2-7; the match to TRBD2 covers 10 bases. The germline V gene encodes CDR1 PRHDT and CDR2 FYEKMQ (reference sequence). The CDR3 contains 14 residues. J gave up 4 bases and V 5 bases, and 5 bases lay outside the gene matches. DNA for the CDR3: TGTGCCAGCAGCCAAGCGGGGGGGCGATACGAGCAGTACTTC. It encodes CASSQAGGRYEQYF.

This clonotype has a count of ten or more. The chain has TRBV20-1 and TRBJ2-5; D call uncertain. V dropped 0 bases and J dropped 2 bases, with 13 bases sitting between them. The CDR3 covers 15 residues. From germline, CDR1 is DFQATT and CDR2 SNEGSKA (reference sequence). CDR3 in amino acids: CSARDVAGWQETQYF. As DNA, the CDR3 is TGCAGTGCTAGAGATGTTGCAGGTTGGCAAGAGACCCAGTACTTC.

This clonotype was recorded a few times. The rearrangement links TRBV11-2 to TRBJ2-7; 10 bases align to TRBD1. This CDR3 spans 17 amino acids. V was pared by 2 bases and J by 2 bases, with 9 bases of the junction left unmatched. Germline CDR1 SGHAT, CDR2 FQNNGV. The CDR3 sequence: CASSLWSSGTGAYEQYF. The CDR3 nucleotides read TGTGCCAGCAGCTTATGGTCCTCGGGGACAGGGGCCTACGAGCAGTACTTC.